This T cell receptor beta chain stems from a study of CXCR3-negative and CXCR3-positive naive CD8 T cells. UMI-labeled TRB cDNA libraries were prepared by 5' RACE. TCRdb reanalyzed the 5' RACE reads and collapses them to one entry per CDR3 protein, without DNA. This repertoire includes over 70,000 distinct CDR3 sequences. Germline V gene sequence: CDR1 SNHLY, CDR2 FYNNEI. This CDR3 comprises 14 residues. The J gene is TRBJ2-3, the V gene TRBV2; with no DNA, the TCRdb D assignment of TRBD1 cannot be verified. The sequence was obtained from a human donor in good health. Some clones in this sample may be carry-over from other donors' samples. Specimen: naive CXCR3- CD8+ T cells from blood. The subset: CD45RO-CCR7+CD27+CD95- naive CD8+ T cells lacking CXCR3 (TNR3-). The CDR3 is CASSERGGADTQYF.